This paragraph covers one T cell receptor (beta chain) sequence. The data originate from a study of preoperative IRX-2 immunotherapy in early breast cancer. The repertoire was sequenced with immunoSEQ multiplex PCR; TCRdb's copy has only in-frame clones and lacks some. This sample has 20,000 to 30,000 clones, with 75% to 90% found just once. With 5 bases removed from V and 6 bases from J, the gap between germline ends came to 11 bases. The CDR3 has 12 amino acids. Per germline, CDR1 GTSNPN and CDR2 SVGIG (reference sequence). The treatment was: preoperative locoregional IRX-2 cytokine immunotherapy. Patients received preoperative, locoregional IRX-2 cytokine immunotherapy in a phase Ib study.

The chain recombines TRBV30 with TRBJ2-1, with a possible D match to TRBD2 (5 bases). The specimen was tumor tissue, collected after IRX-2 immunotherapy. The receptor's source is a human donor with breast cancer. CDR3 in DNA: TGTGCCTGGCAGGACTTCCGCAATGAGCAGTTCTTC. Translation: CAWQDFRNEQFF.